This T cell receptor beta chain was sequenced for a study of blood T cell repertoires in COVID-19 (TCRdb year 2020). Regarding the research as a whole: Collaborator samples came from the United States, Italy and Spain and covered acute and convalescent phases of COVID-19. The material from the prospective study consisted of cDNA or gDNA derived from T cells, B-cell-depleted T cells, or PBMCs. Subjects who had been exposed to COVID-19, were actively infected with it, or had recovered from it provided the deeply sampled blood TCRbeta repertoires that made up the dataset. A freely available public database, intended as a resource for researchers studying the immune response to SARS-CoV-2, is where the repertoires were released. Samples were obtained from the ongoing ImmuneRACE study (first 160 participants) and from 1,200 or so subjects provided by 6 global collaborators. Nearly every sample came with metadata listing a de-identified subject ID, COVID-19 status, age in years and sex. HLA class I and class II types, where available, came from metadata supplied by the sample provider rather than from assay-based typing.

About this clone itself: Its cognate antigen has yet to be identified. Base qualities are missing; no much larger clone stands one base away.

TCRbeta CDR3 regions were amplified from genomic DNA using the immunoSEQ Assay, a bias-controlled multiplex PCR. As for the original processing: Nucleated cell counts per sample were estimated from amplification of reference gene primers within the assay. Sequence reads were collapsed and filtered to measure the absolute abundance of every unique TCRbeta CDR3 rearrangement. For each sample, productive Simpson clonality was calculated as the square root of Simpson's diversity index over productive rearrangements. Not all clones reach the TCRdb copy of this immuneACCESS table, which keeps in-frame sequences only. Checked studies attribute under half of the gap to unresolved V genes and leave the rest unexplained. V, J and clone size are taken as reported in that table, and D and trimming were inferred from the DNA itself. This sample holds about 170,000 clones; under 90% were observed only once. Around 13% of the sample comes from the top ten.

One collaborating source in Seattle enrolled patients while the patients were actively infected and followed the patients over time throughout the course of disease. Whole blood was collected in K2EDTA tubes by collaborating institutions according to the institutions' own protocols. For TCRbeta analysis, collaborators shipped samples in one of three forms: frozen whole blood, isolated PBMCs, or DNA extracted from either of those sample types. The CDR1 and CDR2 encoded by the germline V gene are MNHEY and SVGEGT. Measured from the cysteine to the phenylalanine, the CDR3 is 16 residues long. The kept DNA is CDR3 alone, 48 bases in frame from the first base. The germline V and J ends show losses of 5 bases and 5 bases respectively, and no gene match explains 6 bases of the junction. The investigation overall reported the following: How much clinical and demographic metadata was included differed by source and by participant, and the metadata was provided uncurated.

The sequencing sample was made of peripheral blood. The chain couples TRBV6-2 or TRBV6-3 to TRBJ2-5, with 15 bases in between that match TRBD2. The sequence was collected from a woman in her 70s with COVID-19, enrolled during active disease. The DNA sequence reads TGTGCCAGCAGTCCCGGGACTAGCGGGAGGAAGGAGACCCAGTACTTC. Its protein reads: CASSPGTSGRKETQYF.